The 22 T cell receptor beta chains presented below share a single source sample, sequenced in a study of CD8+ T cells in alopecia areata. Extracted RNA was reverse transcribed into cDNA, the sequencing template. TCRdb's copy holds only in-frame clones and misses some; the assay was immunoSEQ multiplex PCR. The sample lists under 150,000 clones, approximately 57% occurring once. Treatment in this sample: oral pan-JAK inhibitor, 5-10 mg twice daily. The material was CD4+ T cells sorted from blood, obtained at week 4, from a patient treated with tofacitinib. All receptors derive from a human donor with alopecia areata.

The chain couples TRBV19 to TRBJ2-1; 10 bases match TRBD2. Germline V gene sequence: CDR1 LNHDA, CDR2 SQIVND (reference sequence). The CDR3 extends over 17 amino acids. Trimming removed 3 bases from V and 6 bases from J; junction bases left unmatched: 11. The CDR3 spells CASSISASGSGVNEQFF. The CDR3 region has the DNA TGTGCCAGTAGTATCAGCGCTAGCGGGAGTGGGGTCAATGAGCAGTTCTTC. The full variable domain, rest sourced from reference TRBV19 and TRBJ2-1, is DGGITQSPKYLFRKEGQNVTLSCEQNLNHDAMYWYRQDPGQGLRLIYYSQIVNDFQKGDIAEGYSVSREKKESFPLTVTSAQKNPTAFYLCASSISASGSGVNEQFFGPGTRLTVL.

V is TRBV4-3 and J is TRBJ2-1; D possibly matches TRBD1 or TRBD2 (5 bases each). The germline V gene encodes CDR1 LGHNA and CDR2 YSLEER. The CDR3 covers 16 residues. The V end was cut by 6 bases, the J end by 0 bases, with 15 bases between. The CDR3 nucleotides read TGCGCCAGCAGGGGGGATGGGACGGGCTCCTACAATGAGCAGTTCTTC. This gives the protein CASRGDGTGSYNEQFF.

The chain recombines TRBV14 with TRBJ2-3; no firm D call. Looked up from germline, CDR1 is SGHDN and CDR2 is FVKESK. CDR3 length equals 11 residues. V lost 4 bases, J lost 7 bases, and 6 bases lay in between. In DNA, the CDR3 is TGTGCCAGCAGCCGCGCCTATACGCAGTATTTT. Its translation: CASSRAYTQYF.

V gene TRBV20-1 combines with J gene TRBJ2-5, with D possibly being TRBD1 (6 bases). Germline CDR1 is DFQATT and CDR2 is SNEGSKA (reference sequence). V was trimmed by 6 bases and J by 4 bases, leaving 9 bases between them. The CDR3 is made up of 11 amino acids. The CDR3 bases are TGCAGTGCGAACAGGGCAGAGACCCAGTACTTC. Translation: CSANRAETQYF.

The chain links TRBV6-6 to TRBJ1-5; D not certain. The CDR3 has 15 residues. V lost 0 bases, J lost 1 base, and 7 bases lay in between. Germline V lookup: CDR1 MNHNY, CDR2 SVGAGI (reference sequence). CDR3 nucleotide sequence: TGTGCCAGCAGTTACTCTTTGAACAGCAATCAGCCCCAGCATTTT. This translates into CASSYSLNSNQPQHF.

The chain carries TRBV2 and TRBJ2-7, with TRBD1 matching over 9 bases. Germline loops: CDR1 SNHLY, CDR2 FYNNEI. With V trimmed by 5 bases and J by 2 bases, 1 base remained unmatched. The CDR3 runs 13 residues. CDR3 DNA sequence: TGTGCCAGCAGTAGGGACAGGGCCTACGAGCAGTACTTC. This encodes CASSRDRAYEQYF. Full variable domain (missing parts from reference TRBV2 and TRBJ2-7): EPEVTQTPSHQVTQMGQEVILRCVPISNHLYFYWYRQILGQKVEFLVSFYNNEISEKSEIFDDQFSVERPDGSNFTLKIRSTKLEDSAMYFCASSRDRAYEQYFGPGTRLTVT.

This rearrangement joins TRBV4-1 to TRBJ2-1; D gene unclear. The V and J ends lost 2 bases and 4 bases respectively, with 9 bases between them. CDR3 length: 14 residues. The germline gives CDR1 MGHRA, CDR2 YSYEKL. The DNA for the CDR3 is TGCGCCAGCAGCCAACATCAGCGTTACAATGAGCAGTTCTTC. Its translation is CASSQHQRYNEQFF.

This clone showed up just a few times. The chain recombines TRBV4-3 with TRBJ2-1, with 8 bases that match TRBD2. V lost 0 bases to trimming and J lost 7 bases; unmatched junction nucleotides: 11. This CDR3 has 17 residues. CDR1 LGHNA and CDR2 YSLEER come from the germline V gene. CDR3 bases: TGCGCCAGCAGCCAAGATTTGATCGGGGGGGGAAGAAATGAGCAGTTCTTC. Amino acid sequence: CASSQDLIGGGRNEQFF.

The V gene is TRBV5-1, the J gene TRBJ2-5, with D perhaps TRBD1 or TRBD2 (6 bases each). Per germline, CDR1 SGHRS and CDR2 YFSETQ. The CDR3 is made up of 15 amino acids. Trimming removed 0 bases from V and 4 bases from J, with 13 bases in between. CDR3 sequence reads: CASSLDGRGRETQYF. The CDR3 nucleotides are TGCGCCAGCAGCTTGGATGGTCGGGGGCGAGAGACCCAGTACTTC.

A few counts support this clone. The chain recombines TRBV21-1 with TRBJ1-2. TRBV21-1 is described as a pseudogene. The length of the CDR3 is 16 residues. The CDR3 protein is CASTQEEGDANYGYTF. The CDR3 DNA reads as TGTGCCAGCACCCAAGAGGAGGGGGATGCTAACTATGGCTACACCTTC.

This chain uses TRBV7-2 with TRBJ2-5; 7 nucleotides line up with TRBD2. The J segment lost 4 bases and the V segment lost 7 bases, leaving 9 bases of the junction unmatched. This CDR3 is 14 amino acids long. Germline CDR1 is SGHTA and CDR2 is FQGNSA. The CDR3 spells CASTFGGGVETQYF. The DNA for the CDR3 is TGTGCCAGCACCTTTGGGGGAGGGGTAGAGACCCAGTACTTC.

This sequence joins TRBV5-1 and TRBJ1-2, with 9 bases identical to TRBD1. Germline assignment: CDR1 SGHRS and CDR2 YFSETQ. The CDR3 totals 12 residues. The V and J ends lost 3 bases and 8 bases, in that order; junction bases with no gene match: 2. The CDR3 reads CASSWTGEGYTF. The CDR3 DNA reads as TGCGCCAGCAGCTGGACAGGGGAGGGCTACACCTTC.

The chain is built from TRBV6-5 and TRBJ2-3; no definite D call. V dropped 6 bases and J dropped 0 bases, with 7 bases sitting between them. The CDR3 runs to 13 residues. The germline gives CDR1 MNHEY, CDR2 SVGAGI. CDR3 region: CASREDSTDTQYF. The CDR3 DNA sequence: TGTGCCAGCAGAGAGGACAGCACAGATACGCAGTATTTT.

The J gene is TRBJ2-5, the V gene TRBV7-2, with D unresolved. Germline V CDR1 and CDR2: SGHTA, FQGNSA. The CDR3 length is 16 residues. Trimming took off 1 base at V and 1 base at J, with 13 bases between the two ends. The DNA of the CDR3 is TGTGCCAGCAGCTTAGGGGTTTCAATTCTCCAAGAGACCCAGTACTTC. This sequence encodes CASSLGVSILQETQYF.

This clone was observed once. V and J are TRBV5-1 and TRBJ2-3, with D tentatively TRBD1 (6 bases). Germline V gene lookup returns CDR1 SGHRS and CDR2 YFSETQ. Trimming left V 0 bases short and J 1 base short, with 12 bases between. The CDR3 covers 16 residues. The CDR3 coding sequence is TGCGCCAGCAGCTTGGGTGACAGGATACGCACAGATACGCAGTATTTT. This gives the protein CASSLGDRIRTDTQYF. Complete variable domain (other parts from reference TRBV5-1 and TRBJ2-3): KAGVTQTPRYLIKTRGQQVTLSCSPISGHRSVSWYQQTPGQGLQFLFEYFSETQRNKGNFPGRFSGRQFSNSRSEMNVSTLELGDSALYLCASSLGDRIRTDTQYFGPGTRLTVL.

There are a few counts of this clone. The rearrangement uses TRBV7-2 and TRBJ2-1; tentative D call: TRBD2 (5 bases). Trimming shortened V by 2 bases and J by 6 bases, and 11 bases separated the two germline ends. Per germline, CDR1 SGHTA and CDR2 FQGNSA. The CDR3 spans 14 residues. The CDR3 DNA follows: TGTGCCAGCAGCTTACGGGGAACCGGCAATGAGCAGTTCTTC. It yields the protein CASSLRGTGNEQFF.

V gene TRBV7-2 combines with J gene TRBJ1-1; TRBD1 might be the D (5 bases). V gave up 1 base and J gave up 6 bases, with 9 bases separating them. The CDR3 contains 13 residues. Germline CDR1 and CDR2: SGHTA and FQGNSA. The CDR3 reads CASSLEWGAEAFF. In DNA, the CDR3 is TGTGCCAGCAGCTTAGAGTGGGGCGCTGAAGCTTTCTTT.

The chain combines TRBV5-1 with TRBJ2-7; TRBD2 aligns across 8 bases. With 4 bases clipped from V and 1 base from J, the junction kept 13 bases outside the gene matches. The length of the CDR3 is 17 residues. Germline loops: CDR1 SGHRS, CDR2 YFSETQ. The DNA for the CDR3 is TGCGCCAGCAGCCCCCCGGGGGGTAGCGGGAATTCCTACGAGCAGTACTTC. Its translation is CASSPPGGSGNSYEQYF.

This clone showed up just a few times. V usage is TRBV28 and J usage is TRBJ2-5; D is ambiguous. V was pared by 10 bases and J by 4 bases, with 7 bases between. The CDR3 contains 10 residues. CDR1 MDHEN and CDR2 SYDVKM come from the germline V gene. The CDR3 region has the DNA TGTGCCACCCGGACAGAGACCCAGTACTTC. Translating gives CATRTETQYF. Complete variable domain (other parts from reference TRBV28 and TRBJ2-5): DVKVTQSSRYLVKRTGEKVFLECVQDMDHENMFWYRQDPGLGLRLIYFSYDVKMKEKGDIPEGYSVSREKKERFSLILESASTNQTSMYLCATRTETQYFGPGTRLLVL.

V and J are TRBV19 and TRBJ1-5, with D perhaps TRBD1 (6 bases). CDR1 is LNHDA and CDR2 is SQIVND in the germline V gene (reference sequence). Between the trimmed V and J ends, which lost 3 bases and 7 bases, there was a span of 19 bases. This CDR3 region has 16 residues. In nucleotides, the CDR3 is TGTGCCAGTAGTATGAGGGGCACAGGGTCGGAACAGCCCCAGCATTTT. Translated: CASSMRGTGSEQPQHF.

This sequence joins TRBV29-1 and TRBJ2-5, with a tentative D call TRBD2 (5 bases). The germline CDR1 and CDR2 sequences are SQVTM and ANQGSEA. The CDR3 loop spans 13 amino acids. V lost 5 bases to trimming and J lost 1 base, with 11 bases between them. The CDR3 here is CSVLPGFQETQYF. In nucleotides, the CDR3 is TGCAGCGTTCTGCCGGGGTTCCAAGAGACCCAGTACTTC.

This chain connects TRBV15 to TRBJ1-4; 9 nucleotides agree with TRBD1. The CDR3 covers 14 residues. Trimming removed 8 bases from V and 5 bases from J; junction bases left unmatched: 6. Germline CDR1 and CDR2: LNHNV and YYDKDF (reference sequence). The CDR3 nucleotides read TGTGCCACCCGCACCGGGACAGGGAATGAAAAACTGTTTTTT. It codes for CATRTGTGNEKLFF.